These T cell receptor beta chains were read from a single sample in a study of cytomegalovirus exposure and HLA in healthy donors. This table comes from immunoSEQ multiplex PCR, and its TCRdb copy is limited to in-frame clones, with some not included. The data hold tens of thousands of clones, with approximately 79% observed a single time. Source material: PBMCs. These receptors were taken from a woman under 40 in good health and CMV-seronegative. The CDR3 runs from the conserved cysteine through the conserved F or W. D genes are given only for firm matches. Clone size, where shown, is once, few, many, or a class for clones that have expanded.

size	D	V	J	DNA	CDR3
.	TRBD1	TRBV6-5	TRBJ1-2	TGTGCCAGCAGTTATGGACAGGGGGGACCCTATGGCTACACCTTC	CASSYGQGGPYGYTF
few	TRBD1	TRBV7-6	TRBJ1-5	TGTGCCAGCAGCTTAAGGACAGGGGATGGGGAGCCCCAGCATTTT	CASSLRTGDGEPQHF
.	.	TRBV7-9	TRBJ1-2	TGTGCCAGCAGCTTAGCGGTGGCCGATGGCTACACCTTC	CASSLAVADGYTF
once	TRBD2	TRBV29-1	TRBJ2-5	TGCAGCGTTGTCCCCGGACTAGCGGGGGGCCAAGAGACCCAGTACTTC	CSVVPGLAGGQETQYF
.	TRBD1	TRBV5-5	TRBJ1-5	TGTGCCAGCAGCTTGACAGGGGGCCCCAATCAGCCCCAGCATTTT	CASSLTGGPNQPQHF
once	.	TRBV9	TRBJ1-4	TGTGCCAGCAGCGTAGAAGGCGGTGAATATAATGAAAAACTGTTTTTT	CASSVEGGEYNEKLFF
few	.	TRBV5-8	TRBJ1-5	TGTGCCAGCAGCTTGGGGGCGGGGGGCAATCAGCCCCAGCATTTT	CASSLGAGGNQPQHF
.	TRBD2	TRBV9	TRBJ2-3	TGTGCCAGCAGCGTAGGGCTAGCGGGAGCAGATACGCAGTATTTT	CASSVGLAGADTQYF
.	.	TRBV11-2	TRBJ1-1	TGTGCCAGCAGCTTAGTACGGGGGGCGGACACTGAAGCTTTCTTT	CASSLVRGADTEAFF
once	TRBD1	TRBV15	TRBJ1-1	TGTGCCACCAGCAGAGGGACAGGAACTGAAGCTTTCTTT	CATSRGTGTEAFF
.	.	TRBV5-6	TRBJ1-3	TGTGCCAGCAGCTCCCGGGGGGTCCCTGGAAACACCATATATTTT	CASSSRGVPGNTIYF
.	TRBD1	TRBV7-2	TRBJ2-6	TGTGCCAGCAGCCTAGTGGGGACAGGAAGCTCTGGGGCCAACGTCCTGACTTTC	CASSLVGTGSSGANVLTF
.	TRBD2	TRBV5-1	TRBJ2-7	TGCGCCAGCAGCTTGGCAGGGCACGGGGGACTACCTTACGAGCAGTACTTC	CASSLAGHGGLPYEQYF
.	.	TRBV5-1	TRBJ1-3	TGCGCCAGCAGCCCAACGGGTGGGTCAACTGGAAACACCATATATTTT	CASSPTGGSTGNTIYF
.	.	TRBV5-1	TRBJ1-5	TGCGCCAGCAGCTCTGATGGGGGGTATAGCAATCAGCCCCAGCATTTT	CASSSDGGYSNQPQHF
.	.	TRBV30	TRBJ2-3	TGTGCCTGGAGTAGAACGGGTGGTACTAGCACAGATACGCAGTATTTT	CAWSRTGGTSTDTQYF
.	.	TRBV18	TRBJ1-5	TGTGCCAGCCGCGGGGGAGGGGACAATCAGCCCCAGCATTTT	CASRGGGDNQPQHF
once	.	TRBV9	TRBJ1-6	TGTGCCAGCAGCTCCCGGGGATATAATTCACCCCTCCACTTT	CASSSRGYNSPLHF
.	.	TRBV5-8	TRBJ1-6	TGCTACAAAAGGGGACTTTCACCCCTCCACTTT	CYKRGLSPLHF
.	TRBD2	TRBV5-6	TRBJ2-5	TGTGCCAGCAGACTCGGGACTAGCGGCTTCCAAGAGACCCAGTACTTC	CASRLGTSGFQETQYF
few	.	TRBV7-2	TRBJ1-1	TGTGCCAGCACCCCCAGGGTTCCGAACACTGAAGCTTTCTTT	CASTPRVPNTEAFF
.	TRBD2	TRBV11-2	TRBJ2-7	TGTGCCAGCAGCCCATCGCGGGGGAGCTCCTACGAGCAGTACTTC	CASSPSRGSSYEQYF
.	.	TRBV30	TRBJ1-3	TGTGCCTGGAGTAAGGGGCTGAACACCATATATTTT	CAWSKGLNTIYF
.	TRBD1	TRBV2	TRBJ1-2	TGTGCCAGCAGCGCCGCTGACAGGGGGTATGGCTACACCTTC	CASSAADRGYGYTF
.	TRBD1	TRBV7-3	TRBJ1-2	TGTGCCAGCAGCTTAGGACAGGGCGAGGATGGCTACACCTTC	CASSLGQGEDGYTF
.	.	TRBV19	TRBJ1-1	TGTGCCAGTAGTATGGCAGGGCTTTTGACTGAAGCTTTCTTT	CASSMAGLLTEAFF
once	TRBD1	TRBV19	TRBJ2-5	TGTGCCAGTAGTCCAGGGGGAGAGACCCAGTACTTC	CASSPGGETQYF
.	TRBD1	TRBV2	TRBJ1-5	TGTGCCAGCAGTGTCACAGGGGATAGCAATCAGCCCCAGCATTTT	CASSVTGDSNQPQHF
.	.	TRBV11-3	TRBJ1-1	TGTGCCAGCAGCTTAACAGAGAACACTGAAGCTTTCTTT	CASSLTENTEAFF
.	.	TRBV29-1	TRBJ2-7	TGCAGCGCCGCGGATACAAAGAACGAGCAGTACTTC	CSAADTKNEQYF
.	.	TRBV11-2	TRBJ2-7	TGTGCCAGCAGCTTAGATCTGCGGGGGCAGTACTTC	CASSLDLRGQYF
.	.	TRBV4-2	TRBJ1-2	TGTGCCAGCAGCCAAGTGCAACTCGGACATAGCTACACCTTC	CASSQVQLGHSYTF
.	TRBD2	TRBV4-2	TRBJ2-2	TGTGCCAGCAGCCAAGATAAAGGGACTAGCGGGGGCAAGGGCACCGGGGAGCTGTTTTTT	CASSQDKGTSGGKGTGELFF
medium-sized	.	TRBV5-1	TRBJ2-6	TGCGCCAGCAGCTTGGAGTCAGGAATCGGGGCCAACGTCCTGACTTTC	CASSLESGIGANVLTF
.	.	TRBV19	TRBJ1-1	TGTGCCAGTAAGGCGGCCTTGAACACTGAAGCTTTCTTT	CASKAALNTEAFF
once	TRBD2	TRBV5-1	TRBJ2-1	TGCGCCAGCAGCTTAACCTGGCGGGGGGTACACAATGAGCAGTTCTTC	CASSLTWRGVHNEQFF
.	.	TRBV12-5	TRBJ1-2	TGTGCTAGTGCCCGCGCTAGCACAAACTATGGCTACACCTTC	CASARASTNYGYTF
.	TRBD2	TRBV11-3	TRBJ2-1	TGTGCCAGCACGCTAGCGGGAGACTACAATGAGCAGTTCTTC	CASTLAGDYNEQFF
.	TRBD1	TRBV27	TRBJ1-1	TGTGCCAGCAGTTTAGGGCAGGGGGGCACTGAAGCTTTCTTT	CASSLGQGGTEAFF
.	.	TRBV19	TRBJ2-7	TGTGCCAGTAAAGAGGAGCACTCTATCACCGCCTACGAGCAGTACTTC	CASKEEHSITAYEQYF
.	TRBD2	TRBV30	TRBJ2-3	TGTGCCTGCACTAGCGGGAGAACAGATACGCAGTATTTT	CACTSGRTDTQYF
.	TRBD1	TRBV27	TRBJ2-5	TGTGCCAGCAGTTCACGACAGGGCTACCAAGAGACCCAGTACTTC	CASSSRQGYQETQYF
.	TRBD1	TRBV28	TRBJ1-4	TGTGCCAGCAGGACCGGGACAGGCAATGAAAAACTGTTTTTT	CASRTGTGNEKLFF
.	TRBD2	TRBV6-5	TRBJ2-7	TGTGCCAGCAGTTACTCGCTAGCGGGGGCCTACGAGCAGTACTTC	CASSYSLAGAYEQYF
.	TRBD1	TRBV5-6	TRBJ2-4	TGTGCCAGCAGCCCCAGGGGGAGTCAGAACAGTCAGTACTTC	CASSPRGSQNSQYF
.	TRBD1	TRBV2	TRBJ2-6	TGTGCCAGCATTCTGGACAGGCGATCTGGGGCCAACGTCCTGACTTTC	CASILDRRSGANVLTF